The T cell receptor beta chain described here comes from a study of identical twins. Everyone who gave samples was a healthy Caucasian. Template switching added a universal primer binding site, and final cDNA carried unique molecular identifiers. TCRdb reprocessed the 5' RACE reads via MiXCR and lists one record per CDR3 protein. The profile shows around 280,000 distinct CDR3 sequences, approximately 8.5% of them singletons. Overall study findings and caveats: Carriage of fewer insertions was seen in abundant cord blood beta clonotypes, whereas memory repertoires showed none.

This clonotype came up many times. What it binds is unknown. The V gene's germline CDR1 is SGHRS and CDR2 YFSETQ. Trimming pared 3 bases from V and 0 bases from J, leaving 9 bases between. The CDR3 has 15 residues. These data were also filed under a second study, of yellow fever vaccine responses in identical twins.

The clonotype comes from a woman in her late teens or twenties in good health. The chain links TRBV5-1 to TRBJ2-2, with a weak D call TRBD1 (6 bases). Sequences were obtained from memory (CD45RO+) T cells sorted from blood. CDR3: CASSSTGTNTGELFF. Here the CDR3 DNA reads TGCGCCAGCAGCTCTACAGGGACGAACACCGGGGAGCTGTTTTTT.